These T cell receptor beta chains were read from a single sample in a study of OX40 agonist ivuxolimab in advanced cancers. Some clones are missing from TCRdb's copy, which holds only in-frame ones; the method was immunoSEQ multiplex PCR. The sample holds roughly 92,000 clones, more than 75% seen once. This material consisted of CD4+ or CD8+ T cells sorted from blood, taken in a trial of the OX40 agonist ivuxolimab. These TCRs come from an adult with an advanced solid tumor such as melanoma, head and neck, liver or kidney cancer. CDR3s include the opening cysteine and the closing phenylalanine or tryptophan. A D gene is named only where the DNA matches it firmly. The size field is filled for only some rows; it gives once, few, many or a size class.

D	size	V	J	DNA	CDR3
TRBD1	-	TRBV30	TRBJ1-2	TGTGCCTGGAAGTCAATGATGCGGACAGGGTTTCGGAGCTACACCTTC	CAWKSMMRTGFRSYTF
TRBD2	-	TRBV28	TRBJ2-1	TGTGCCAGCAGTTTACGGGGGGGCCTCTCCTACAATGAGCAGTTCTTC	CASSLRGGLSYNEQFF
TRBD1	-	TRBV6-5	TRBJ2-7	TGTGCCAGCAGTCGACAGGGAGATTCCTACGAGCAGTACTTC	CASSRQGDSYEQYF
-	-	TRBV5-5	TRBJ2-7	TGTGCCAGCAGCCGGGACGGCTCCTACGAGCAGTACTTC	CASSRDGSYEQYF
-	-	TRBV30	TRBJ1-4	TGTGCCTGGAGTGAGGGGCCCGGCAATGAAAACGAACTGTTTTTT	CAWSEGPGNENELFF
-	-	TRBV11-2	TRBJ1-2	TGTGCCAGCAGCCGGCCCTGGGATGACACTAGCTATGGCTACACCTTC	CASSRPWDDTSYGYTF
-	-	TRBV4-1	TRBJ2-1	TGCGCCAGCAGTCGACTAGCAGGGGGAAATGAGCAGTTCTTC	CASSRLAGGNEQFF
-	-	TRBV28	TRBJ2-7	TGTGCCAGCAGCACAGGACCTCCTACCTACGAGCAGTACTTC	CASSTGPPTYEQYF
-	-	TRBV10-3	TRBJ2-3	TGTGCCATCAGTGAGTCCGTGATGTCCGATACGCAGTATTTT	CAISESVMSDTQYF
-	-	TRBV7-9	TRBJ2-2	TGTGCCAGCAGTATAAGCAGGAGCTACACCGGGGAGCTGTTTTTT	CASSISRSYTGELFF
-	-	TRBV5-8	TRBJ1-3	TGTGCCAGCAGGGCCGCCGCTGGAAACACCATATATTTT	CASRAAAGNTIYF
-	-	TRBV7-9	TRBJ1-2	TGTGCCAGCAGCTTAGGGCAGGCTGGCTACACCTTC	CASSLGQAGYTF
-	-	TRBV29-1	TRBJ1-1	TGCAGCGCTCATGCGGTCGGGAACACTGAAGCTTTCTTT	CSAHAVGNTEAFF
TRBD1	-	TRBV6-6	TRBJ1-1	TGTGCCAGCAGTTACTCTGCAGGGGGCTACACTGAAGCTTTCTTT	CASSYSAGGYTEAFF
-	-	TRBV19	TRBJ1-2	TGTGCCAGTAGAATAGCACAGGGTGGCTATGGCTACACCTTC	CASRIAQGGYGYTF
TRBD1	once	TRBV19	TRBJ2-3	TGTGCCAGTACCTACTCAGGGGGCGAGTCAGATACGCAGTATTTT	CASTYSGGESDTQYF
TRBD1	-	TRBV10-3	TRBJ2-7	TGTGCCATCAGATCTGACAGGGAATTTCGCTACGAGCAGTACTTC	CAIRSDREFRYEQYF
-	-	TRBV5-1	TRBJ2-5	TGCGCCAGCAGCCCAGCTCAACAGGGAAGGGAGACCCAGTACTTC	CASSPAQQGRETQYF
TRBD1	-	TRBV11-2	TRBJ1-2	TGTGCCAGCAGCTTAGGGGCCTCGGACAGGGTCGGCTATGGCTACACCTTC	CASSLGASDRVGYGYTF
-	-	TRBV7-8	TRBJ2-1	TGTGCCAGCAGCTTCGACGGGCCTGGGGGTAATGAGCAGTTCTTC	CASSFDGPGGNEQFF
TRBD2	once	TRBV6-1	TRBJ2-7	TGTGCCAGCAGGCTAGGACTAGCGGGCGAGCAGTACTTC	CASRLGLAGEQYF
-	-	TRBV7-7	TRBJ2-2	TGTGCTAGCAGCCTTAGCTCGCCGGGCACCGGGGAGCTGTTTTTT	CASSLSSPGTGELFF
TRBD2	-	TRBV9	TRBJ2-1	TGTGCCAGCAGCGCCCTGGCGGGAGACGTAAATGAGCAGTTCTTC	CASSALAGDVNEQFF
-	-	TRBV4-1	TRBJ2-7	TGCGCCAGCAGCCAAGATCTGTGGGTCACCTACGAGCAGTACTTC	CASSQDLWVTYEQYF
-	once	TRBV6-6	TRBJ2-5	TGTGCCGTCGGAAGGGGGGAGACCCAGTACTTC	CAVGRGETQYF
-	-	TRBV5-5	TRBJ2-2	TGTGCCAGCAGCACCGCGGACCCCGTGGTCGGGGAGCTGTTTTTT	CASSTADPVVGELFF
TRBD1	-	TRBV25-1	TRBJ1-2	TGTGCCAGCAGTGAGGGTACAGGGGCGCTAGATGGCTACACCTTC	CASSEGTGALDGYTF
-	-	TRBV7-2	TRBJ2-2	TGTGCCAGCAGCTTAAGGGGACCACCAGGGACCGGGGAGCTGTTTTTT	CASSLRGPPGTGELFF
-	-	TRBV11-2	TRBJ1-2	TGTGCCAGCAGCTTAGGCAGTTACTATGGCTACACCTTC	CASSLGSYYGYTF
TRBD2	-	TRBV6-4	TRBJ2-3	TGTGCCAGCAGTGTAGAACTAGCGGGCACAGATACGCAGTATTTT	CASSVELAGTDTQYF
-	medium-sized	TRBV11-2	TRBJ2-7	TGTGCCAGCAGCTCATATAGCGAGCAGTACTTC	CASSSYSEQYF
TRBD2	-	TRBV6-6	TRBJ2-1	TGTGCCAGCAGGCTAGCGGGAGACAGCAATGAGCAGTTCTTC	CASRLAGDSNEQFF
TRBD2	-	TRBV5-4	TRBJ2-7	TGTGCCAGCAGCTTTTATATTAGCGGGAGTCCTTACTCCTACGAGCAGTACTTC	CASSFYISGSPYSYEQYF
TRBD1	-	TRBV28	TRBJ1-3	TGTGCCAGCAGCCTTTTGAGGGGGCATGGAAACACCATATATTTT	CASSLLRGHGNTIYF
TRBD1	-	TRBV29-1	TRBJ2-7	TGCAGCGCTGTGGGACAGGGATCCTACGAGCAGTACTTC	CSAVGQGSYEQYF
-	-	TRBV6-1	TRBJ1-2	TGTGCCAGCAGTGAGCCATCGGGACGGTTCCTCTATGGCTACACCTTC	CASSEPSGRFLYGYTF
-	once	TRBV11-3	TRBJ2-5	TGTGCCAGCAGCCGACGCAATCAAGAGACCCAGTACTTC	CASSRRNQETQYF
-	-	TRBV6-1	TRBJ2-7	TGTGCCAGCAGTGTGGAGGGTTTCAACGAGCAGTACTTC	CASSVEGFNEQYF
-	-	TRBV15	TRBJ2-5	TGTGCCACCAGCAGAGATCTACTTGAGACCCAGTACTTC	CATSRDLLETQYF
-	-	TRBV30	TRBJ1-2	TGTGCCTGGACGCCCGGGGTCTATGGCTACACCTTC	CAWTPGVYGYTF
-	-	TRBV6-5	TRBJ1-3	TGTGCCAGCACCTCTGGCGGGCACTCTGGAAACACCATATATTTT	CASTSGGHSGNTIYF
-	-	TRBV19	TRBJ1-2	TGTGCCAGTCAAGGATTCCCTACCGATGGCTACACCTTC	CASQGFPTDGYTF
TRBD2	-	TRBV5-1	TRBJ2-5	TGCGCCAGCAGCCCGGGACTAGCGGTACAAGAGACCCAGTACTTC	CASSPGLAVQETQYF
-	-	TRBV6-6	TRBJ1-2	TGTGCCAGCAGTTCTCGTGGAGGGGATTACTATGGCTACACCTTC	CASSSRGGDYYGYTF
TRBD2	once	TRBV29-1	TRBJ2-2	TGCAGCGTGTCACGTGGGGGGGGACGGATCACCGGGGAGCTGTTTTTT	CSVSRGGGRITGELFF
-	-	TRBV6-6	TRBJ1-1	TGTGCCAGCAGTTATGAGGGGGGTTTGAACACTGAAGCTTTCTTT	CASSYEGGLNTEAFF
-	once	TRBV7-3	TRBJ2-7	TGTGCCAGCAGCCCCCATAGCGGACGTGCCTACGAGCAGTACTTC	CASSPHSGRAYEQYF
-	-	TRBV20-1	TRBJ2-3	TGCAGTGCTAGCTCTCGGGATACGCAGTATTTT	CSASSRDTQYF
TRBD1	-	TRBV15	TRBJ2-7	TGTGCCACCAGCACGCCGGGACAGGGGGCGTACGAGCAGTACTTC	CATSTPGQGAYEQYF
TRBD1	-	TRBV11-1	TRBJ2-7	TGTGCCAGCAGCTTAGAGGGACAGGGTATCTACGAGCAGTACTTC	CASSLEGQGIYEQYF
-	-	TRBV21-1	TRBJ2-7	TGTGCCAGCAGCGAACCCCGCCAAAAACAGGGGCAGCAGTGGGCCTACGAGCAGTACTTC	CASSEPRQKQGQQWAYEQYF
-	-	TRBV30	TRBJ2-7	TGTGCCTGGAGTCTGAGTTCCTACGAGCAGTACTTC	CAWSLSSYEQYF
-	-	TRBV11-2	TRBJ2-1	TGTGCCAGCAGCTTACAACAGGGTTTCGCTGAGCAGTTCTTC	CASSLQQGFAEQFF
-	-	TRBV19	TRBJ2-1	TGTGCCAGTAGTATTAACACTGGCTCCTACAATGAGCAGTTCTTC	CASSINTGSYNEQFF
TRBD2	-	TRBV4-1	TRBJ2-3	TGCGCCAGCAGCCAAGCCTCTAGCGGGATTGTAGATACGCAGTATTTT	CASSQASSGIVDTQYF
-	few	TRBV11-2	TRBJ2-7	TGTGCCAGCATCCCTGGTGGGGTCCTAGTTAACTCCTACGAGCAGTACTTC	CASIPGGVLVNSYEQYF
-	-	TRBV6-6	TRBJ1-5	TGTGCCAGCAGTTACGTCCAGGGCGGCAATCAGCCCCAGCATTTT	CASSYVQGGNQPQHF